This T cell receptor beta chain stems from a study of T cells in localized non-small cell lung cancer. There are 12 residues in the CDR3. The V and J ends lost 6 bases and 6 bases respectively, with 11 bases between them. Germline CDR1 MNHGY, CDR2 SAAAGT. TCRdb keeps only in-frame clones here, not all; method: immunoSEQ multiplex PCR. The sample includes 2,000 to 2,500 clones, 25% to 30% of them seen just once. The chain carries TRBV6-8 and TRBJ2-5; tentatively, D is TRBD1 (6 bases). The starting material was normal lung tissue next to the tumor, obtained before any cancer treatment. The receptor was isolated from a woman aged 40-70 years with stage I lung adenocarcinoma. CDR3 nucleotides: TGTGCCAGCAGCTTCGACAGGCAGACCCAGTACTTC. It specifies CASSFDRQTQYF.